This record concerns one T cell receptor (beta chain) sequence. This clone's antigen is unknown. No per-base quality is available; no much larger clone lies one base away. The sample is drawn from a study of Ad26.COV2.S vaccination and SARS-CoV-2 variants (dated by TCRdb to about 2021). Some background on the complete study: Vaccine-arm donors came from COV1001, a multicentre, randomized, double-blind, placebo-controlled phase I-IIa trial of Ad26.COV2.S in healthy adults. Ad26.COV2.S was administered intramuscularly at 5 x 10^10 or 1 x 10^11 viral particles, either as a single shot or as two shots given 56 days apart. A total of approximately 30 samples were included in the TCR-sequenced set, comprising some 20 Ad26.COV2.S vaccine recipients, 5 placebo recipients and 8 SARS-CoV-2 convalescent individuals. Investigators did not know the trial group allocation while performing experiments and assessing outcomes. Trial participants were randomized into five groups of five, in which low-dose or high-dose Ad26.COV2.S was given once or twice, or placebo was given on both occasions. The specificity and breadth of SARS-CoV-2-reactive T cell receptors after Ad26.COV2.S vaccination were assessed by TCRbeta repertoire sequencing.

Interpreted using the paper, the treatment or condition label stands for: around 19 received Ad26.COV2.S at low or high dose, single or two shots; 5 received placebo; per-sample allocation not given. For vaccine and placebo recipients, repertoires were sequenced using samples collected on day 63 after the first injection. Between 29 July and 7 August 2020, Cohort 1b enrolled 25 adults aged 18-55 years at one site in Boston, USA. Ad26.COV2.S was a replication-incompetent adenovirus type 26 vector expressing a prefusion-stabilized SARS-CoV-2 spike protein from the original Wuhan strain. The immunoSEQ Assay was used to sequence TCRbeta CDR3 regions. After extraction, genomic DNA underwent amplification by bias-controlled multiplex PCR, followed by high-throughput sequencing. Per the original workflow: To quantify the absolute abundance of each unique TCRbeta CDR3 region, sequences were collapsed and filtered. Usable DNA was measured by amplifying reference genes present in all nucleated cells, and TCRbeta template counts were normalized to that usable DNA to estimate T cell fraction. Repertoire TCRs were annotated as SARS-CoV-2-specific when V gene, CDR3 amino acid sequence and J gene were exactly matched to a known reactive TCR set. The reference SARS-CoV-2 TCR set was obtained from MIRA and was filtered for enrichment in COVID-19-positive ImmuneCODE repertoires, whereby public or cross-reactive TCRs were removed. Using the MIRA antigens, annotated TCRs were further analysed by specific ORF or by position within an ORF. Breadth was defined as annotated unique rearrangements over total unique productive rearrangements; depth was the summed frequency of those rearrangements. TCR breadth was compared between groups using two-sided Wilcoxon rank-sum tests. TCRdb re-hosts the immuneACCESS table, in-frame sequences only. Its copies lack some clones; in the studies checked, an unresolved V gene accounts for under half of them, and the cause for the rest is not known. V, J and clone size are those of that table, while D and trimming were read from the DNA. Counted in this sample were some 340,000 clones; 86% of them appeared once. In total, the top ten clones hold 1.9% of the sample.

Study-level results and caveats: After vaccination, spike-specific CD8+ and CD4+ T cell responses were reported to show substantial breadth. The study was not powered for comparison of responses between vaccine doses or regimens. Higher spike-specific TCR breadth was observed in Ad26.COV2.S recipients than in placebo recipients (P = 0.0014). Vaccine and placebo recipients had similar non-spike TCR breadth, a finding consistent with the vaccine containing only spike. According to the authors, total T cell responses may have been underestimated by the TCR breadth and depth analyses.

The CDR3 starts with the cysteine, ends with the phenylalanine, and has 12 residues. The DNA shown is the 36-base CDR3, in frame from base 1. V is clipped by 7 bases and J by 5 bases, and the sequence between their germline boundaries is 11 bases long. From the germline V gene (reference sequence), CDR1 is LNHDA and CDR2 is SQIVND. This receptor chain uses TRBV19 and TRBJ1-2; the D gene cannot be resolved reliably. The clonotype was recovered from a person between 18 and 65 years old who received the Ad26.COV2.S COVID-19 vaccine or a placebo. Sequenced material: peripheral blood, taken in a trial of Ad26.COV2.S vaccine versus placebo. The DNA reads TGTGCCAGTACCAGGACGAGTTATGGCTACACCTTC. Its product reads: CASTRTSYGYTF.